This passage covers 5 T cell receptor beta chains from one sample sequenced in a study of T cells in localized non-small cell lung cancer (TCRdb year 2020). Library preparation was by the immunoSEQ multiplex PCR assay. TCRdb provides this immuneACCESS table in a form limited to in-frame rearrangements. Some clones are lacking; in checked studies, under half of them reflect an unresolved V gene, and why the rest are absent is not known. The sample table records over 20,000 clones; 70% to 90% of these occur just once. Jointly, the top ten make up more than 25% of the sample. The specimen comprised peripheral blood mononuclear cells, sampled before any cancer treatment. The receptors originated from a male donor at least 60 years old with stage II lung adenocarcinoma.

The gene calls are TRBV6-1 and TRBJ1-2; D is unresolved. CDR3 length: 13 amino acids. V was cut by 8 bases and J by 5 bases, with 15 bases left in between. Germline values: CDR1 MNHNS, CDR2 SASEGT. The CDR3 reads CASSLIDQYGYTF. Here the CDR3 DNA reads TGTGCCAGCTCCCTTATCGATCAGTATGGCTACACCTTC.

This chain uses TRBV5-8 with TRBJ1-2, with TRBD1 matching 8 bases. This CDR3 has 14 amino acids. The trim removed 0 bases at V and 7 bases at J, leaving 5 bases unmatched. CDR1 and CDR2 (germline): SGHTS, YDEGEE. The CDR3 reads CASSLGRGQGGYTF. CDR3 nucleotides: TGTGCCAGCAGCTTGGGCAGGGGGCAGGGTGGCTACACCTTC. Looking up the rest from reference TRBV5-8 and TRBJ1-2 gives the full variable domain: EAGVTQSPTHLIKTRGQQATLRCSPISGHTSVYWYQQALGLGLQFLLWYDEGEERNRGNFPPRFSGRQFPNYSSELNVNALELEDSALYLCASSLGRGQGGYTFGSGTRLTVV.

V is TRBV7-2 and J is TRBJ2-7; D perhaps matches TRBD2 (5 bases). The germline CDR1 and CDR2 sequences are SGHTA and FQGNSA. V lost 7 bases and J 5 bases, leaving 21 bases between the germline ends. CDR3 length: 15 residues. In DNA, the CDR3 is TGTGCCAGCACCATTGGACTGAGACCTACCGACGAGCAGTACTTC. This codes for CASTIGLRPTDEQYF.

The CDR3 coding sequence is TGTGCCAGCAGTTTGGGACAGTTCTACGAGCAGTACTTC. Translating it yields CASSLGQFYEQYF. V usage is TRBV27 and J usage is TRBJ2-7, with 7 positions matching TRBD1. The V segment lost 3 bases and the J segment 3 bases; nucleotides outside the gene matches: 2. Germline V gene lookup returns CDR1 MNHEY and CDR2 SMNVEV (reference sequence). The CDR3 is made up of 13 amino acids.

V usage is TRBV18 and J usage is TRBJ2-3; a possible D gene is TRBD1 (5 bases). Trimming shortened V by 1 base and J by 3 bases, and 8 bases separated the two germline ends. CDR1 is KGHSH and CDR2 is LQKENI in the germline V gene. This CDR3 has 14 residues. CDR3 nucleotides: TGTGCCAGCTCACCACGCAGGGATACAGATACGCAGTATTTT. It yields the protein CASSPRRDTDTQYF.